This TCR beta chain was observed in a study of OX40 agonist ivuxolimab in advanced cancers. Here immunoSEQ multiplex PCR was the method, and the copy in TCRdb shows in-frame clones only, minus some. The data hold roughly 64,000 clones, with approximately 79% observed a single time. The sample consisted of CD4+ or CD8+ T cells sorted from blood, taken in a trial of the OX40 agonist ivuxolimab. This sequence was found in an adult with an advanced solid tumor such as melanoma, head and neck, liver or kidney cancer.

In DNA, the CDR3 is TGTGCCAGCAGTTGGGACAGCGTAACCTACAATGAGCAGTTCTTC. It codes for CASSWDSVTYNEQFF. The chain carries TRBV6-1 and TRBJ2-1; 7 positions match TRBD1. The CDR3 consists of 15 residues. CDR1 is MNHNS and CDR2 is SASEGT in the germline V gene. Trimming removed 5 bases from V and 2 bases from J; junction bases left unmatched: 6.